A selection of T cell receptor beta chains follows, all from one sample in a study of cytomegalovirus exposure and HLA in healthy donors. Assay: immunoSEQ multiplex PCR; the TCRdb copy retains only in-frame clones and omits some. The repertoire holds 200,000 to 250,000 clones, with around 80% as singletons. Material: PBMCs. These receptor sequences come from a man between 18 and 29 years old in good health and CMV-seronegative. The CDR3 runs from the conserved cysteine through the conserved F or W. Each record gives: clone size, J gene, D gene, V gene, CDR3 DNA, CDR3 protein. A D gene is named only where the DNA matches it firmly. Not every row has a clone size; where given, it reads once, few, many or a size class.

once	TRBJ2-5	TRBD2	TRBV10-3	TGTGCCATCAGTGATTTCCTAGCGGGAATGGGGGAGACCCAGTACTTC	CAISDFLAGMGETQYF
.	TRBJ2-3	.	TRBV7-3	TGTGCCAGCAGCCCCACCCAGGCCAGGACAGATACGCAGTATTTT	CASSPTQARTDTQYF
once	TRBJ2-5	TRBD1	TRBV28	TGTGCCAGCAGTTCGCGGGACAGGGGCCTCCAGGAGACCCAGTACTTC	CASSSRDRGLQETQYF
.	TRBJ2-1	TRBD2	TRBV5-1	TGCGCCAGCAGCTCGGGACTAGCGGGGACTTACAATGAGCAGTTCTTC	CASSSGLAGTYNEQFF
.	TRBJ2-7	TRBD1	TRBV30	TGTGCCTGGAGGGTATACCCACGACAGGGGTACTCCTACGAGCAGTACTTC	CAWRVYPRQGYSYEQYF
.	TRBJ1-5	.	TRBV18	TGTGCCAGCTCAACCGAGGCCGGAAGTCATCAGCCCCAGCATTTT	CASSTEAGSHQPQHF
.	TRBJ2-7	.	TRBV18	TGTGCCAGCTCACCACCGAACGGAGCGACCTACGAGCAGTACTTC	CASSPPNGATYEQYF
few	TRBJ2-3	TRBD1	TRBV6-1	TGTGCCAGTAAGGGACAGTGGTCGACAGATACGCAGTATTTT	CASKGQWSTDTQYF
.	TRBJ1-2	.	TRBV7-2	TGTGCCAGCAGCTTATTTGGAGGACAGAAGACCTTC	CASSLFGGQKTF
few	TRBJ1-1	.	TRBV11-3	TGTGCCAGCAGTAACGGGGCTGAAGCTTTCTTT	CASSNGAEAFF
.	TRBJ2-7	TRBD2	TRBV30	TGTGCCTCAACTGTGGGGGCTCCCCCTAGCGGGAGGGCCTTGAGGTACGAGCAGTACTTC	CASTVGAPPSGRALRYEQYF
.	TRBJ1-1	TRBD1	TRBV7-9	TGTGCCAGCAGCTCGAACAGGGGGCTGGGGACTGAAGCTTTCTTT	CASSSNRGLGTEAFF
few	TRBJ1-4	TRBD1	TRBV5-4	TGTGCCAGCAGCTTACAGGGGAGTGAAAAACTGTTTTTT	CASSLQGSEKLFF
.	TRBJ2-5	.	TRBV5-1	TGCGCCAGCAGTTATACAGGGGGGGAAGAGACCCAGTACTTC	CASSYTGGEETQYF
.	TRBJ1-5	.	TRBV5-1	TGCGCCAGCAGCTTGCTCAGGGGCGTTCAGCCCCAGCATTTT	CASSLLRGVQPQHF
.	TRBJ2-3	.	TRBV9	TGTGCCAGCAGCGTGAGCTTACCCACAGATACGCAGTATTTT	CASSVSLPTDTQYF
.	TRBJ2-1	TRBD2	TRBV4-1	TGCGCCAGCAGCCAAGAAACTAGCGGCTACAATGAGCAGTTCTTC	CASSQETSGYNEQFF
.	TRBJ2-4	TRBD1	TRBV30	TGTGCCTGGAGTGCGACAGGGGTGATAAGTTCGTACTTC	CAWSATGVISSYF
.	TRBJ1-1	TRBD1	TRBV28	TGTGCCAGCAGTTCTTACAGGGGAGCGAACACTGAAGCTTTCTTT	CASSSYRGANTEAFF
once	TRBJ2-7	.	TRBV28	TGTGCCAGCAGTTTTCTCGCTTACGAGCAGTACTTC	CASSFLAYEQYF